Given below is one T cell receptor beta chain in context. This record belongs to a study of blood T cell repertoires in COVID-19. As for the study in general: Sites in the United States, Italy and Spain provided acute and convalescent COVID-19 samples. In each case, the material was cDNA or gDNA derived from T cells, B-cell-depleted T cells, or PBMCs.

Source study methods: How many nucleated cells were present was estimated from reference gene primer amplification. Profiling relied on immunoSEQ multiplex PCR, and the TCRdb table lists in-frame clones only, not all of them. V and J calls and clone size are copied from that table; D and trimming were computed from the DNA. The data contain fewer than 250,000 clones, about 85% of them singletons. Germline CDR1 SNHLY, CDR2 FYNNEI. There are 13 residues in the CDR3. Trimming took off 6 bases at V and 7 bases at J, with 15 bases between the two ends. Sequencing used peripheral blood. This clonotype originated in a man in his 70s with acute or convalescent COVID-19. This chain joins TRBV2 and TRBJ1-2; D call uncertain. The CDR3 region is CASSATAGIGYTF. Here the CDR3 DNA reads TGTGCCAGCAGCGCGACCGCGGGCATTGGCTACACCTTC.